Shown below are 14 T cell receptor beta chains from a single sample sequenced in a study of blood T cell repertoires in COVID-19. The assay was immunoSEQ multiplex PCR, and TCRdb's table has in-frame clones only and misses some. Of about 28,000 clones in the sample, just under 95% were seen once. The sample comprised peripheral blood. The receptors originated from a woman in her 70s with COVID-19, enrolled during active disease.

The chain links TRBV29-1 to TRBJ1-5, with D unresolved. CDR3 size: 14 residues. The V end lost 6 bases, the J end lost 0 bases, and 12 bases lay between the germline ends. Germline CDR1 SQVTM, CDR2 ANQGSEA. The CDR3 nucleotides read TGCAGCGTGGGCGGACGGGATAGCAATCAGCCCCAGCATTTT. Translating gives CSVGGRDSNQPQHF.

The CDR3 sequence: CASSQDAASGSYEQYF. CDR3 DNA sequence: TGTGCCAGCAGCCAAGATGCCGCTAGCGGGAGTTATGAGCAGTACTTC. The chain has TRBV3-1 (or the pseudogene TRBV3-2) and TRBJ2-7; TRBD2 agrees at 10 bases. In germline, CDR1 is LGHDT, CDR2 YNNKEL (reference sequence). The V and J ends lost 0 bases and 7 bases, in that order; junction bases with no gene match: 9. The CDR3 runs 16 residues.

This chain joins TRBV20-1 and TRBJ1-1; TRBD1 might be the D (5 bases). From germline, CDR1 is DFQATT and CDR2 SNEGSKA (reference sequence). The CDR3 runs 11 residues. V was pared by 8 bases and J by 4 bases, with 11 bases between. DNA of the CDR3: TGCAGTAGGGGTGGTAGCACTGAAGCTTTCTTT. The encoded protein is CSRGGSTEAFF.

This chain links TRBV3-1 (or the pseudogene TRBV3-2) with TRBJ2-7, with D perhaps TRBD1 (6 bases). CDR1 LGHDT and CDR2 YNNKEL come from the germline V gene (reference sequence). This CDR3 has 13 amino acids. The V end was cut by 0 bases, the J end by 5 bases, with 8 bases between. CDR3 residues: CASSQDRGHEQYF. The CDR3 DNA reads TGTGCCAGCAGCCAAGACAGGGGTCACGAGCAGTACTTC.

The chain has TRBV28 and TRBJ1-1, with unresolved D. The CDR3 runs to 16 residues. Germline CDR1 MDHEN, CDR2 SYDVKM. Trimming shortened V by 7 bases and J by 1 base, and 19 bases separated the two germline ends. CDR3 DNA: TGTGCCAGCACCGAATACGCCCCCGGTGCGAACACTGAAGCTTTCTTT. Translating it yields CASTEYAPGANTEAFF.

The rearrangement links TRBV30 to TRBJ1-1; no definite D call. V lost 0 bases to trimming and J lost 4 bases, with 9 bases between them. This CDR3 has 13 amino acids. Germline CDR1 reads GTSNPN; CDR2 reads SVGIG (reference sequence). The CDR3 DNA follows: TGTGCCTGGAGTGTGATGGAGTTCACTGAAGCTTTCTTT. It specifies CAWSVMEFTEAFF.

This clone was detected once. V gene TRBV3-1 (or the pseudogene TRBV3-2) combines with J gene TRBJ2-7; 7 positions agree with TRBD2. The V and J ends lost 6 bases and 6 bases, in that order; junction bases with no gene match: 11. CDR1 is LGHDT, CDR2 YNNKEL, per germline (reference sequence). This CDR3 comprises 14 residues. CDR3 in amino acids: CASRGSGERAEQYF. In nucleotides, the CDR3 is TGTGCCAGCAGGGGAAGCGGGGAAAGGGCCGAGCAGTACTTC.

This sequence joins TRBV27 and TRBJ1-2, with D perhaps matching TRBD1 (5 bases). V lost 3 bases and J 7 bases, leaving 9 bases between the germline ends. CDR3 length: 12 amino acids. Germline values: CDR1 MNHEY, CDR2 SMNVEV (reference sequence). The CDR3 reads CASSFSGGGYTF. Written as DNA, the CDR3 is TGTGCCAGCAGTTTCAGCGGGGGTGGCTACACCTTC.

This clone was recorded only once. This chain links TRBV28 with TRBJ2-1, with 7 bases matching TRBD2. Germline CDR1 MDHEN, CDR2 SYDVKM. The J segment lost 6 bases and the V segment lost 4 bases, leaving 18 bases of the junction unmatched. This CDR3 spans 18 amino acids. The CDR3 region has the DNA TGTGCCAGCAGTTCCCGGTTTATGTACGGGCCGGGGGGCAATGAGCAGTTCTTC. Encoded protein: CASSSRFMYGPGGNEQFF.

This chain joins TRBV19 and TRBJ2-1; 9 bases map to TRBD2. CDR3 length equals 14 residues. The V gene end was trimmed by 9 bases and the J gene end by 6 bases; junction bases not matched to a gene: 9. CDR1 LNHDA and CDR2 SQIVND come from the germline V gene (reference sequence). CDR3 amino acids: CASTPLSGSNEQFF. Here the CDR3 DNA reads TGTGCCAGCACTCCCCTTAGCGGGAGCAATGAGCAGTTCTTC.

The chain links TRBV4-1 to TRBJ2-1, with a tentative D call TRBD1 (5 bases). V lost 1 base and J 2 bases, leaving 12 bases between the germline ends. Germline CDR1 MGHRA, CDR2 YSYEKL. The CDR3 is 16 amino acids. CDR3: CASSQGLRGTYNEQFF. CDR3 DNA: TGCGCCAGCAGCCAAGGTCTAAGGGGCACCTACAATGAGCAGTTCTTC.

The rearrangement uses TRBV6-5 and TRBJ1-2, with 7 bases aligning to TRBD1. V shed 4 bases and J 8 bases; nucleotides not matched to a gene: 7. Germline CDR1 MNHEY, CDR2 SVGAGI. The CDR3 is 13 residues long. The CDR3 DNA follows: TGTGCCAGCAGTTTTACAGGGGCGGGCGGCTACACCTTC. This gives the protein CASSFTGAGGYTF.

The chain links TRBV6-2 or TRBV6-3 to TRBJ1-1; 7 bases agree with TRBD1. This CDR3 has 16 amino acids. The V gene's germline CDR1 is MNHEY and CDR2 SVGEGT. V lost 6 bases to trimming and J lost 1 base; unmatched junction nucleotides: 11. The chain's CDR3 is CASSPTPGQRNTEAFF. CDR3 in DNA: TGTGCCAGCAGCCCCACACCGGGACAGAGGAACACTGAAGCTTTCTTT.

The genes are TRBV28 and TRBJ2-7; 9 bases map to TRBD2. The CDR3 contains 17 residues. Germline V gene sequence: CDR1 MDHEN, CDR2 SYDVKM. J was trimmed by 3 bases and V by 8 bases; bases with no gene match: 17. CDR3 residues: CASPPLLSSGIGYEQYF. For the CDR3, the DNA is TGTGCCAGCCCTCCCCTCTTATCTAGCGGGATTGGCTACGAGCAGTACTTC.